This TCR beta chain was identified during a study of CD8+CD57+ T cells in acquired aplastic anemia. Study in general: DNA per sorted CD4+ or CD8+ sample ranged 0.2 to 27.4 ug, averaging 3.2 ug. Sequencing produced an average of about 10.8 million reads per healthy donor for CD4+ cells. Study conclusions and caveats: No significant difference in CD8+ Simpson's diversity was found between patients and controls. Shared by patients and controls, some 29 CD8+ CDR3s were abundant in patients.

As for this clonotype: Its antigen is currently unknown.

Genomic DNA constituted the template upon which TCR beta VDJ and CDR3 profiling was performed. One entry per CDR3 protein, called by TCRdb with MiXCR from the reads. The top ten hold about 1.1% of the sample, which has about 160,000 distinct CDR3 sequences, approximately 40% seen once. The CDR3 length is 11 residues. With V trimmed by 8 bases and J by 6 bases, 0 bases remained unmatched. From germline, CDR1 is MNHNS and CDR2 SASEGT. The clonotype was recovered from a human donor in good health. This chain connects TRBV6-1 to TRBJ2-3; TRBD1 agrees at 9 bases. Sequenced material: sorted CD4+, CD8+, or CD8+CD57+ T cells (not recorded which) from PBMCs. CDR3 in DNA: TGTGCCAGCGACAGGGGGGATACGCAGTATTTT. It specifies CASDRGDTQYF.